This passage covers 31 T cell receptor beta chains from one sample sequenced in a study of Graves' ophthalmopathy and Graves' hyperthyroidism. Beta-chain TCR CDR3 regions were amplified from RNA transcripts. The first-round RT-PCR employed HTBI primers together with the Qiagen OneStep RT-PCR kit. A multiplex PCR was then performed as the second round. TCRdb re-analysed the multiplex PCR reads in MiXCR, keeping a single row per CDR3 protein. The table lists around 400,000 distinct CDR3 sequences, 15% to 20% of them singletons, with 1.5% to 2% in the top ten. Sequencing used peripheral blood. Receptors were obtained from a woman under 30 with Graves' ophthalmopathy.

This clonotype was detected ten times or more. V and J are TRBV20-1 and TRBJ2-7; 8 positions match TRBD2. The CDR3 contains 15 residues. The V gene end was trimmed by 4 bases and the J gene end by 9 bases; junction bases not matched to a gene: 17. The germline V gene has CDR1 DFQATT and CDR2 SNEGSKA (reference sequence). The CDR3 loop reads CSAILLSGSFSGQYF. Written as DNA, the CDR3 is TGCAGTGCTATCCTCCTGAGCGGGAGCTTCTCGGGGCAGTACTTC.

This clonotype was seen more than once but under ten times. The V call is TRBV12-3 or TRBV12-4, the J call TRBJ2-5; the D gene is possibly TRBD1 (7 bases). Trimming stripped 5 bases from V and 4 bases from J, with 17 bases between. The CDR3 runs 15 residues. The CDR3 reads CASSDYRGGSETQYF. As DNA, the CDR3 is TGTGCCAGCAGTGACTACAGGGGAGGCTCAGAGACCCAGTACTTC.

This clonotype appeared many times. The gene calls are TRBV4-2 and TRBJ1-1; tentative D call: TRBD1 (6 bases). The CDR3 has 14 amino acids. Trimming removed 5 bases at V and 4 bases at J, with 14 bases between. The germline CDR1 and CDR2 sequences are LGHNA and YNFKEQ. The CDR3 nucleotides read TGTGCCAGCAGCACAGCTGCAGGGGCCACTGAAGCTTTCTTT. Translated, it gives CASSTAAGATEAFF.

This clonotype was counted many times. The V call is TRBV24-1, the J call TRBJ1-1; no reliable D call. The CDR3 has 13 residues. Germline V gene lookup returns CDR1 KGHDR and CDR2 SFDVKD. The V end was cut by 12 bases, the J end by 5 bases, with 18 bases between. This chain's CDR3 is CAPELSVGTEAFF. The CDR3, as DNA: TGTGCCCCCGAATTGTCGGTAGGGACTGAAGCTTTCTTT.

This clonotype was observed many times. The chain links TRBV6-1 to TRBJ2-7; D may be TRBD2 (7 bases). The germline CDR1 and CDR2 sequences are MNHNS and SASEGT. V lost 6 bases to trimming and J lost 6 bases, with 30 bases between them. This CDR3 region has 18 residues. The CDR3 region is CASRNLRGGSAYRAEQYF. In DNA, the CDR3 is TGTGCCAGCAGGAACTTACGGGGAGGGTCAGCGTACAGGGCCGAGCAGTACTTC.

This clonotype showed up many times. CDR3 DNA: TGTGCCAGCAGCAAGGGACGACTGGGGATCTCCTACGAGCAGTACTTC. Its protein product is CASSKGRLGISYEQYF. V and J are TRBV27 and TRBJ2-7; D tentatively fits TRBD1 or TRBD2 (5 bases each). Trimming stripped 6 bases from V and 0 bases from J, with 18 bases between. The germline V gene encodes CDR1 MNHEY and CDR2 SMNVEV (reference sequence). The CDR3 runs to 16 residues.

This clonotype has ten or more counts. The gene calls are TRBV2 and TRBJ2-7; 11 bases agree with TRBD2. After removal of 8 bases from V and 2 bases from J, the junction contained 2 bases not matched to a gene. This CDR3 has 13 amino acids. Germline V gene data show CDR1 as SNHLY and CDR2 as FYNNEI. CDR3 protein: CASGGLAAYEQYF. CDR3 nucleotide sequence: TGTGCCAGCGGGGGACTAGCGGCCTACGAGCAGTACTTC.

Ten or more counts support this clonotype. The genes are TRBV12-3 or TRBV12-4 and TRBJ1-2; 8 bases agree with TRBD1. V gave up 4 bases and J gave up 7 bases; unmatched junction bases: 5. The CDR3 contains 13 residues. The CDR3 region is CASSSLQGAGYTF. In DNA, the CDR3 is TGTGCCAGCAGTTCCCTTCAGGGGGCTGGCTACACCTTC.

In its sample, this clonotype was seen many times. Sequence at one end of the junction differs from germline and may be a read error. The CDR3, as DNA: TGCGCCAGCAGTGAAGGACAGGGGCCCACATATACGCAGTATTTT. Its translation is CASSEGQGPTYTQYF. The genes are TRBV10-1 and TRBJ2-3, with 9 bases lining up with TRBD1. The CDR3 totals 15 residues. Germline lookup yields CDR1 WNHNN and CDR2 SYGVQD (reference sequence).

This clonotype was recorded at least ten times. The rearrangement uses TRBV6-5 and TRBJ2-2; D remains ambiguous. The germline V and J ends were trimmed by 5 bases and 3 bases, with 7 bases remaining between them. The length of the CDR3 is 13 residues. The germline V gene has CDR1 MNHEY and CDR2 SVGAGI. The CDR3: CASSPIDTGELFF. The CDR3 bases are TGTGCCAGCAGTCCGATAGACACCGGGGAGCTGTTTTTT.

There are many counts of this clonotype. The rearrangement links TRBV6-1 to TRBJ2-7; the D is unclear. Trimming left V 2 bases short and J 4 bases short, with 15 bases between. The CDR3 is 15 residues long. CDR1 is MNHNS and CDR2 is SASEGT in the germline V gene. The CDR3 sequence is CASSERRSLGYEQYF. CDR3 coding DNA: TGTGCCAGCAGTGAACGGCGGAGCCTGGGGTACGAGCAGTACTTC.

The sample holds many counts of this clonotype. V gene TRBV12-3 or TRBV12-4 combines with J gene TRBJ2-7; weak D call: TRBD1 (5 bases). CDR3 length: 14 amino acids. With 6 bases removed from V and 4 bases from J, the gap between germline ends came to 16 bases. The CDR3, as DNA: TGTGCCAGCAGACCCACGAATGACAGATACGAGCAGTACTTC. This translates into CASRPTNDRYEQYF.

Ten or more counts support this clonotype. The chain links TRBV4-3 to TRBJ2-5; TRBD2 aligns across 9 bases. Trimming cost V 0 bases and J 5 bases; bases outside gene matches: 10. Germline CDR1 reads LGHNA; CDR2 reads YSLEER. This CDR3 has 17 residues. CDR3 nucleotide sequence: TGCGCCAGCAGCCAAGATCCAGCGGGGGGCCTCCAGGAGACCCAGTACTTC. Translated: CASSQDPAGGLQETQYF.

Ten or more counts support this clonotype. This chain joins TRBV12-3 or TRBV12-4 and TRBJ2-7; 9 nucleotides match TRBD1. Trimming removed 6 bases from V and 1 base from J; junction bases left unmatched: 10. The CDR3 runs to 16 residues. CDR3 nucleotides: TGTGCCAGCAGGCCGTCCGGACAGGGGATGTCCTACGAGCAGTACTTC. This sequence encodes CASRPSGQGMSYEQYF.

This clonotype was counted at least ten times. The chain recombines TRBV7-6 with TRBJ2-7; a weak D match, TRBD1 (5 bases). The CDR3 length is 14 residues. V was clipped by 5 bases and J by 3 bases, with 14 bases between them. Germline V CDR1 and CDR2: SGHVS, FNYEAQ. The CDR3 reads CASSPRQGGYEQYF. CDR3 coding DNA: TGTGCCAGCAGCCCCCGCCAGGGTGGCTACGAGCAGTACTTC.

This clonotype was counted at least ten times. The CDR3 loop is CSARPEGTARWDSPLHF. DNA for the CDR3: TGCAGTGCTAGGCCAGAGGGGACCGCCCGTTGGGATTCACCCCTCCACTTT. The chain combines TRBV20-1 with TRBJ1-6, with D possibly matching TRBD1 (5 bases). The length of the CDR3 is 17 residues. V lost 3 bases and J 8 bases, leaving 23 bases between the germline ends. CDR1 and CDR2 from the germline V gene are DFQATT and SNEGSKA (reference sequence).

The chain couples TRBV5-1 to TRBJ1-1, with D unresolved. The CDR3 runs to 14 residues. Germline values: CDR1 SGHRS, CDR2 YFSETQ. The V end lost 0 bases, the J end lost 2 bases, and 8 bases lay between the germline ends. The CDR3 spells CASSLDVRNTEAFF. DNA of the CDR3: TGCGCCAGCAGCTTGGATGTCAGAAACACTGAAGCTTTCTTT.

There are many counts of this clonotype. The CDR3: CASSAYVTGELFF. The DNA of the CDR3 is TGTGCCAGCAGCGCATATGTAACCGGGGAGCTGTTTTTT. The chain employs TRBV3-1 and TRBJ2-2; unclear D gene. V shed 5 bases and J shed 5 bases, with 9 bases lying between them. CDR3 size: 13 residues. Germline-derived CDR1 and CDR2 are LGHDT and YNNKEL (reference sequence).

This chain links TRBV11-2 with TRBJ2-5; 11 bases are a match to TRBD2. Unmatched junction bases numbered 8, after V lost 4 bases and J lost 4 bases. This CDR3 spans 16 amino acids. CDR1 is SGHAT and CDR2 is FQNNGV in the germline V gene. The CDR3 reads CASSSRSGRAPETQYF. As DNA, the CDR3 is TGTGCCAGCAGCTCGCGTAGCGGGAGGGCCCCAGAGACCCAGTACTTC.

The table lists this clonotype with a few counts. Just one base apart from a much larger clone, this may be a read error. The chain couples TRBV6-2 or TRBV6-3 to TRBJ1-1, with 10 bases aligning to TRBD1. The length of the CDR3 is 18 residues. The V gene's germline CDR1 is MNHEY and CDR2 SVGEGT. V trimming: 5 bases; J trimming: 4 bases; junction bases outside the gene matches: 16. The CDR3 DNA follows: TGTGCCAGCAGTCACCAAACGGCGACAGGGGGCCCGGGCACTGAAGCTTTCTTT. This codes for CASSHQTATGGPGTEAFF.

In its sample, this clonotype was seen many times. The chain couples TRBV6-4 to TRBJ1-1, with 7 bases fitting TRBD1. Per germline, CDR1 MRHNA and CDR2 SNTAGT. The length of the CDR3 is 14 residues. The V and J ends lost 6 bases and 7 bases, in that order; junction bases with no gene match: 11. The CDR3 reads CASSDGDSTNEAFF. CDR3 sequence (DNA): TGTGCCAGCAGCGACGGGGACAGTACTAATGAAGCTTTCTTT.

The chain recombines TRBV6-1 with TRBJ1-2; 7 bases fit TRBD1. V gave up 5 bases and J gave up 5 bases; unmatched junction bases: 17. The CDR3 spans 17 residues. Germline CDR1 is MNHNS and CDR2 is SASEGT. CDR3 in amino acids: CASSRRDLRDRSYGYTF. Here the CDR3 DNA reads TGTGCCAGCAGTAGAAGGGACCTCCGGGACAGAAGTTATGGCTACACCTTC.

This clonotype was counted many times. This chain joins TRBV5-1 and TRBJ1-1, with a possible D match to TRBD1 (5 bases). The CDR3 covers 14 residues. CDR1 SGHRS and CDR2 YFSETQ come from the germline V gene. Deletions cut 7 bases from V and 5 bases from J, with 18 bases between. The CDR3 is CASGPRREATEAFF. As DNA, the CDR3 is TGCGCCAGCGGTCCTCGCAGGGAAGCTACTGAAGCTTTCTTT.

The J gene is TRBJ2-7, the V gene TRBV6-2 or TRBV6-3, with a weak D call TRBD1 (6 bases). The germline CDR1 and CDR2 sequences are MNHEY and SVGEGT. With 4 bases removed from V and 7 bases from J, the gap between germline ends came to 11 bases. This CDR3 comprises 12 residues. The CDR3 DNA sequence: TGTGCCAGCAGTTCTACAGGGTTTGAGCAGTACTTC. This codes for CASSSTGFEQYF.

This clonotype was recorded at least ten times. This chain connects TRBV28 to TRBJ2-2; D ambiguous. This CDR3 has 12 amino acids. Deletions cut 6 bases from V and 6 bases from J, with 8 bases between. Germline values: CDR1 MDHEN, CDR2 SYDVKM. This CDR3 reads CASSWVAGELFF. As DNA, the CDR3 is TGTGCCAGCAGCTGGGTCGCCGGGGAGCTGTTTTTT.

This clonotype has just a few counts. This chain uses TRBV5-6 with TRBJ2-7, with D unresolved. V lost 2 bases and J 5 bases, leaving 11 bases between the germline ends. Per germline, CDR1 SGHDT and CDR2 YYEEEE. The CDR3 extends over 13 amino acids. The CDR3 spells CASSLWFYDEQYF. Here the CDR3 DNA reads TGTGCCAGCAGCTTATGGTTTTACGACGAGCAGTACTTC.

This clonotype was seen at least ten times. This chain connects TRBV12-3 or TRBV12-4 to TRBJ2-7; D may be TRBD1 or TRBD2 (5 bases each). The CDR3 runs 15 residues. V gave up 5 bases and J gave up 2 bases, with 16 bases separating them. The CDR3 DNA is TGTGCCAGCAGTCGCTTCGGGACGGGGACCTACGAGCAGTACTTC. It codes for CASSRFGTGTYEQYF.

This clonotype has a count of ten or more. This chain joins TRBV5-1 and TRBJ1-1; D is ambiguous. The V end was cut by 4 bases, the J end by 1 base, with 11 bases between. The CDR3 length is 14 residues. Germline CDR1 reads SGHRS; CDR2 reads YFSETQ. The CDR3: CASSITTGNTEAFF. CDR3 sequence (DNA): TGCGCCAGCAGCATCACGACGGGGAACACTGAAGCTTTCTTT.

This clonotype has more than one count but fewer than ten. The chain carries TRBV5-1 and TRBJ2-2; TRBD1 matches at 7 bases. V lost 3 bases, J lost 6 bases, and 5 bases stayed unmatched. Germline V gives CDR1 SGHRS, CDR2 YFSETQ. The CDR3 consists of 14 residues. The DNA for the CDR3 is TGCGCCAGCAGCTCACAGGGGTGGTCCGGGGAGCTGTTTTTT. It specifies CASSSQGWSGELFF.

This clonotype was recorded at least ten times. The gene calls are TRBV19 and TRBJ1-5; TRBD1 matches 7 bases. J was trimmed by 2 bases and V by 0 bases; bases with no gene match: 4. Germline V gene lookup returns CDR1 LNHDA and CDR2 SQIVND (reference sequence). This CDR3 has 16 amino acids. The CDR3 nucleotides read TGTGCCAGTAGTATAGAACGGGACAGTGGCAATCAGCCCCAGCATTTT. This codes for CASSIERDSGNQPQHF.

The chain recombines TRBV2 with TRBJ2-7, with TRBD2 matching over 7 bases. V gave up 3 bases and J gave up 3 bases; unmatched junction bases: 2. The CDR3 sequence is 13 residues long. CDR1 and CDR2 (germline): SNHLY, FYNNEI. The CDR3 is CASSEASGYEQYF. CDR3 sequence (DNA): TGTGCCAGCAGTGAGGCTAGCGGCTACGAGCAGTACTTC.